This TCR beta chain comes out of a study of blood T cell repertoires in COVID-19. Study at large: From the United States, Italy and Spain came samples of acute and convalescent COVID-19. PBMCs, B-cell-depleted T cells, or T cells provided the cDNA or gDNA that made up the material.

This clone was counted a single time. Original analysis: Reference gene primers were amplified, and this amplification served to estimate nucleated cell counts. Clones were sequenced by immunoSEQ multiplex PCR, and TCRdb holds only the in-frame ones, with some missing. That table furnishes V, J and clone size, whereas the DNA furnished D and trimming. The table records about 150,000 clones, around 84% of them present only once. The V gene lost 8 bases and the J gene lost 7 bases, with 15 bases spanning the gap. Germline CDR1 MNHEY, CDR2 SMNVEV (reference sequence). CDR3 length: 13 residues. This clonotype was obtained from a man aged 65 to 79 with acute or convalescent COVID-19. The gene calls are TRBV27 and TRBJ1-5; the D gene is possibly TRBD1 (6 bases). Source material: peripheral blood. The chain's CDR3 is CASGRGAWQPQHF. Written as DNA, the CDR3 is TGTGCCAGCGGCAGGGGAGCATGGCAGCCCCAGCATTTT.